The entry below gives a single T cell receptor beta chain sequence along with its context. Random hexamers were used to reverse transcribe an amount of 0.5 to 1 ug RNA. Via MiXCR, TCRdb re-called the immunoSEQ multiplex PCR reads, giving one row per CDR3 protein. The sample has fewer than 85,000 distinct CDR3 sequences; 85% to 95% are singletons. This CDR3 spans 15 amino acids. Trimming took 0 bases from V and 7 from J; bases not matched to a gene: 5. Looked up from germline, CDR1 is MNHEY and CDR2 is SMNVEV (reference sequence). The data originate from a study of CD8 T cells in Susac syndrome. Study-wide background: At the time of blood draw, patients with Susac syndrome were therapy-naive, receiving corticosteroids, or receiving intravenous immunoglobulin alone.

The rearrangement joins TRBV27 to TRBJ2-1; 8 nucleotides match TRBD2. The sequenced material came from CD8+ T cells from PBMCs. The clonotype comes from a human donor with Susac syndrome. The CDR3 spells CASSLSPTSVNEQFF. The DNA of the CDR3 is TGTGCCAGCAGTTTATCCCCGACTAGCGTTAATGAGCAGTTCTTC.